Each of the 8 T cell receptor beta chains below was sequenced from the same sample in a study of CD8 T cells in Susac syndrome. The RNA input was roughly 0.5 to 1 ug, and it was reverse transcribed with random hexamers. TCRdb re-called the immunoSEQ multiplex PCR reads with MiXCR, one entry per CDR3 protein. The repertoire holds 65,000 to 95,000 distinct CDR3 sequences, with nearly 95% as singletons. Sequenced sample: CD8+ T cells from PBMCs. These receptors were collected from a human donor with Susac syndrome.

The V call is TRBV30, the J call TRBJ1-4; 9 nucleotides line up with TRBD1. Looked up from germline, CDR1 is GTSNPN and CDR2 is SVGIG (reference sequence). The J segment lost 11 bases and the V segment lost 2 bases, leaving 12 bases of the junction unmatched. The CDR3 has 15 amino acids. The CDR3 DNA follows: TGTGCCTGGAGTTCCGGACAGGGGAAGGTGAAGAAACTGTTTTTT. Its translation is CAWSSGQGKVKKLFF. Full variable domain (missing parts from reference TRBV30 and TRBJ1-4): SQTIHQWPATLVQPVGSPLSLECTVEGTSNPNLYWYRQAAGRGLQLLFYSVGIGQISSEVPQNLSASRPQDRQFILSSKKLLLSDSGFYLCAWSSGQGKVKKLFFGSGTQLSVL.

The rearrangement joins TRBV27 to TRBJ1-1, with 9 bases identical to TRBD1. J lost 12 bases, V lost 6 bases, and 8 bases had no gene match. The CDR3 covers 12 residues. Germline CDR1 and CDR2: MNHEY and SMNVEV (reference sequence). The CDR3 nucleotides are TGTGCCAGCAGACTCGGGACAGGGTTTACTTTCTTT. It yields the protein CASRLGTGFTFF.

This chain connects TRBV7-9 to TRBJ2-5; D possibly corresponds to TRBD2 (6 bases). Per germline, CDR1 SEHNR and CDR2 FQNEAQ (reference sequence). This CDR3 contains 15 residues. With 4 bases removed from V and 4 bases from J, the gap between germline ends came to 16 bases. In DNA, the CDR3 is TGTGCCAGCAGCTCCTCACCGGGGGTCGGAGAGACCCAGTACTTC. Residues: CASSSSPGVGETQYF.

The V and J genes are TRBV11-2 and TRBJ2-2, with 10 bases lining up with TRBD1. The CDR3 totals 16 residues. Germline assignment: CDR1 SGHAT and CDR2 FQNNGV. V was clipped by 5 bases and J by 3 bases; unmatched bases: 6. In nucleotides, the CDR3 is TGTGCCAGCAGCGTATCCGGGACAGGGGACACCGGGGAGCTGTTTTTT. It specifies CASSVSGTGDTGELFF.

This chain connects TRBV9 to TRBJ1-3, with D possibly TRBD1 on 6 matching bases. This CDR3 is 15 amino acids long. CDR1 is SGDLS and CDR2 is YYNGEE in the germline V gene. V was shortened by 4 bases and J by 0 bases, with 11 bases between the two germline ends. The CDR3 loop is CASSQQGDSGNTIYF. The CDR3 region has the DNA TGTGCCAGCAGCCAACAGGGAGACTCTGGAAACACCATATATTTT.

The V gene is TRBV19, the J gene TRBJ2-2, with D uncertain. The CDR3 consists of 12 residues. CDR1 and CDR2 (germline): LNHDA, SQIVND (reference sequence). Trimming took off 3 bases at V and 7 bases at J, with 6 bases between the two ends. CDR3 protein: CASSMVGGELFF. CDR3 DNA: TGTGCCAGTAGTATGGTCGGCGGGGAGCTGTTTTTT.

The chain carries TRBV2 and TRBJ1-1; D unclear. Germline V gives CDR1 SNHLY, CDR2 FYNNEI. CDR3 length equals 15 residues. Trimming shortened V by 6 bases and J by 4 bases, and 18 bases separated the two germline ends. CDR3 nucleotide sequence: TGTGCCAGCAGGAGCTGGGCTCCCCTGGGCACTGAAGCTTTCTTT. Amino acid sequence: CASRSWAPLGTEAFF.

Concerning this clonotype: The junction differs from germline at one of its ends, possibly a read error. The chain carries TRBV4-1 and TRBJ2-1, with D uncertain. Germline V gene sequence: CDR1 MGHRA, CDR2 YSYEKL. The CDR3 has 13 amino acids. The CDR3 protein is CAGSHGTDNEQFF. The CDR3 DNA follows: TGCGCCGGCAGCCATGGTACAGACAATGAGCAGTTCTTC.